One and the same sample provided the 14 T cell receptor beta chains below, sequenced in a study of blood T cell repertoires in COVID-19. Method: immunoSEQ multiplex PCR; TCRdb's copy keeps in-frame clones and lacks some. The sample yields 35,000 to 40,000 clones, around three quarters seen once. Sequencing input: peripheral blood. These receptors were collected from a man aged 80 or over with active or convalescent COVID-19.

This clone turned up a few times. The chain has TRBV27 and TRBJ1-5; D is uncertain. The CDR3 spans 15 residues. Germline-derived CDR1 and CDR2 are MNHEY and SMNVEV (reference sequence). Trimming removed 5 bases from V and 0 bases from J, with 11 bases in between. CDR3 sequence (DNA): TGTGCCAGCAGTGTGCTCGAGGATAGCAATCAGCCCCAGCATTTT. It translates to CASSVLEDSNQPQHF.

V and J are TRBV18 and TRBJ1-5; TRBD1 agrees at 8 bases. Unmatched junction bases numbered 10, after V lost 2 bases and J lost 7 bases. Germline V gene sequence: CDR1 KGHSH, CDR2 LQKENI. This CDR3 contains 16 residues. The CDR3 DNA sequence: TGTGCCAGCTCACCAGAGCAGTGGACAGGGAGCCAGCCCCAGCATTTT. It codes for CASSPEQWTGSQPQHF.

This chain uses TRBV5-1 with TRBJ2-1; 14 bases map to TRBD2. The germline V gene encodes CDR1 SGHRS and CDR2 YFSETQ. V trimming: 2 bases; J trimming: 8 bases; junction bases outside the gene matches: 3. The length of the CDR3 is 15 residues. Written as DNA, the CDR3 is TGCGCCAGCAGCTTAGGGACTAGCGGGAGATATGAGCAGTTCTTC. Protein product: CASSLGTSGRYEQFF.

This clone is a singleton in its sample. This chain uses TRBV24-1 with TRBJ2-1, with a weak D call TRBD2 (5 bases). This CDR3 has 14 residues. V was clipped by 4 bases and J by 4 bases, with 10 bases between them. Per the germline V gene, CDR1 is KGHDR and CDR2 is SFDVKD. The chain's CDR3 is CATSEPGDYNEQFF. DNA of the CDR3: TGTGCCACCAGTGAACCCGGGGATTACAATGAGCAGTTCTTC.

This clone occurred a few times. The chain combines TRBV19 with TRBJ1-2; 9 bases are shared with TRBD1. The CDR3 consists of 15 residues. Germline assignment: CDR1 LNHDA and CDR2 SQIVND (reference sequence). J lost 7 bases, V lost 5 bases, and 11 bases had no gene match. CDR3 DNA sequence: TGTGCCAGTAGTCCACCGACAGGGGGACGGGGTGGCTACACCTTC. It yields the protein CASSPPTGGRGGYTF.

V and J are TRBV5-1 and TRBJ2-5; TRBD1 might be the D (6 bases). The CDR3 runs to 15 residues. V was pared by 0 bases and J by 5 bases, with 14 bases between. From germline, CDR1 is SGHRS and CDR2 YFSETQ. The CDR3 region has the DNA TGCGCCAGCAGCTTGGGTTCAGGGGCAGGCGAGACCCAGTACTTC. Protein product: CASSLGSGAGETQYF.

The V call is TRBV9, the J call TRBJ2-3; the match to TRBD2 covers 8 bases. Germline CDR1 reads SGDLS; CDR2 reads YYNGEE. The trim removed 0 bases at V and 3 bases at J, leaving 3 bases unmatched. The CDR3 covers 15 residues. The DNA for the CDR3 is TGTGCCAGCAGCGTAGAAGCGGGGGCGACAGATACGCAGTATTTT. Translated: CASSVEAGATDTQYF.

The chain joins TRBV29-1 to TRBJ2-7; 8 nucleotides line up with TRBD1. From germline, CDR1 is SQVTM and CDR2 ANQGSEA. CDR3 length equals 13 residues. V lost 4 bases to trimming and J lost 6 bases; unmatched junction nucleotides: 8. The CDR3 nucleotides read TGCAGCGTTGGACAGGGGTTGACGCTCGAGCAGTACTTC. Residues: CSVGQGLTLEQYF.

This chain's CDR3 is CASSENGLAGTQYF. CDR3 in DNA: TGTGCCAGTAGTGAAAATGGACTAGCGGGGACCCAGTACTTC. V is TRBV19 and J is TRBJ2-5; TRBD2 aligns across 11 bases. The V and J ends lost 5 bases and 7 bases, in that order; junction bases with no gene match: 6. CDR1 LNHDA and CDR2 SQIVND come from the germline V gene (reference sequence). This CDR3 has 14 residues.

The sample holds a few counts of this clone. Germline is not matched at one junction end, which may reflect a read error. The chain couples TRBV7-9 to TRBJ2-7; maybe TRBD2 (5 bases). The CDR3 loop spans 13 amino acids. The germline V gene encodes CDR1 SEHNR and CDR2 FQNEAQ (reference sequence). In DNA, the CDR3 is TGTGCCAGCAGCCAGAGGGTTGACGGGATTGTCGGCTTC. It encodes CASSQRVDGIVGF.

This clone was seen a single time. The chain recombines TRBV5-1 with TRBJ2-1; 13 nucleotides agree with TRBD2. Germline values: CDR1 SGHRS, CDR2 YFSETQ. V shed 4 bases and J 6 bases; nucleotides not matched to a gene: 4. The CDR3 has 15 amino acids. CDR3 sequence (DNA): TGCGCCAGCAGCGAGGGACTAGCGGGAATCAATGAGCAGTTCTTC. This encodes CASSEGLAGINEQFF.

The chain employs TRBV6-2 or TRBV6-3 and TRBJ2-7, with a tentative D call TRBD1 (5 bases). Germline-derived CDR1 and CDR2 are MNHEY and SVGEGT. The CDR3 sequence is 14 residues long. V was shortened by 0 bases and J by 6 bases, with 12 bases between the two germline ends. The CDR3 coding sequence is TGTGCCAGCAGTTACTCGGGGCAGGGCGGCGAGCAGTACTTC. This sequence encodes CASSYSGQGGEQYF.

The genes are TRBV15 and TRBJ2-4, with 13 bases identical to TRBD2. The CDR3 has 19 amino acids. Germline CDR1 reads LNHNV; CDR2 reads YYDKDF (reference sequence). After removal of 5 bases from V and 3 bases from J, the junction contained 13 bases not matched to a gene. The DNA of the CDR3 is TGTGCCACCAGCCCTCGACTAGCGGGGGGTACATCGAGCAAAAACATTCAGTACTTC. Translating gives CATSPRLAGGTSSKNIQYF.

The chain uses TRBV7-3 and TRBJ2-5, with TRBD1 as a possible D gene (6 bases). Germline V gives CDR1 SGHTA, CDR2 FQGTGA. Trimming took 0 bases from V and 1 from J, leaving 18 bases between them. The CDR3 has 18 residues. CDR3 DNA sequence: TGTGCCAGCAGCTTAACTCCGACAGGACCGAAATCCCAAGAGACCCAGTACTTC. It is translated as CASSLTPTGPKSQETQYF.